One and the same sample provided the 13 T cell receptor beta chains below, sequenced in a study of blood T cell repertoires in COVID-19 (dated by TCRdb to 2019 to 2021). Libraries came from the immunoSEQ multiplex PCR assay. As stored in TCRdb, this immuneACCESS dataset retains in-frame rearrangements with V and J assigned. A fraction of the clones does not appear; measured against another copy, unresolved V genes explain less than half of the discrepancy, and the remainder lacks a known reason. The sample yields roughly 69,000 clones; approximately 80% were counted once. The ten largest clones take up about 14% of the sample. Sequencing was performed on peripheral blood. The source of these receptors is a man aged 45 to 65 with COVID-19, enrolled during active disease.

This chain connects TRBV27 to TRBJ2-7, with TRBD1 matching over 9 bases. Germline-derived CDR1 and CDR2 are MNHEY and SMNVEV (reference sequence). J lost 7 bases, V lost 7 bases, and 8 bases had no gene match. This CDR3 contains 13 residues. CDR3 in DNA: TGTGCCAGCAAAACGGACAGGGGTTGGGAGCAGTACTTC. It codes for CASKTDRGWEQYF.

V is TRBV2 and J is TRBJ1-1, with D unresolved. Germline V gene lookup returns CDR1 SNHLY and CDR2 FYNNEI. The CDR3 length is 13 residues. Trimming removed 11 bases from V and 0 bases from J, with 13 bases in between. DNA for the CDR3: TGTGCCGCGGAAACCCACCTGAACACTGAAGCTTTCTTT. Amino acid sequence: CAAETHLNTEAFF.

This clone was detected only a few times. V and J are TRBV5-4 and TRBJ1-6, with no clear D. V was cut by 2 bases and J by 9 bases, with 6 bases left in between. Germline assignment: CDR1 SGHNT and CDR2 YYREEE (reference sequence). There are 12 residues in the CDR3. The CDR3: CASSFSGSPLHF. The CDR3 coding sequence is TGTGCCAGCAGCTTTTCGGGTTCACCCCTCCACTTT.

The chain recombines TRBV19 with TRBJ1-2, with a weak D call TRBD1 (5 bases). Germline V gives CDR1 LNHDA, CDR2 SQIVND (reference sequence). The CDR3 totals 15 residues. Trimming took 2 bases from V and 7 from J, leaving 17 bases between them. CDR3 in DNA: TGTGCCAGTAGTATACCGCAGGACACGAGTCCTGGCTACACCTTC. It encodes CASSIPQDTSPGYTF.

In this sample, this clone turned up once. The chain employs TRBV6-2 or TRBV6-3 and TRBJ2-3, with TRBD2 matching over 10 bases. With 5 bases clipped from V and 5 bases from J, the junction kept 7 bases outside the gene matches. CDR1 is MNHEY, CDR2 SVGEGT, per germline. This CDR3 spans 15 amino acids. The CDR3 coding sequence is TGTGCCAGCAGTACCGGGACTAGCGTAGGAGATACGCAGTATTTT. Its translation is CASSTGTSVGDTQYF.

This clone was observed once. The CDR3 DNA is TGTGCCAGCACGGATCGTGGGACTAGCGGGGTACGGGAGCTGTTTTTT. This sequence encodes CASTDRGTSGVRELFF. The V and J genes are TRBV3-1 (or the pseudogene TRBV3-2) and TRBJ2-2; 13 bases align to TRBD2. The J segment lost 9 bases and the V segment lost 7 bases, leaving 11 bases of the junction unmatched. The CDR3 sequence is 16 residues long. The V gene's germline CDR1 is LGHDT and CDR2 YNNKEL (reference sequence).

This clone came up once. The chain is built from TRBV4-2 and TRBJ1-4; D is perhaps TRBD1 (5 bases). Deletions cut 4 bases from V and 0 bases from J, with 12 bases between. From germline, CDR1 is LGHNA and CDR2 YNFKEQ. This CDR3 contains 16 residues. The CDR3: CASSPRQTSTNEKLFF. The CDR3 region has the DNA TGTGCCAGCAGCCCCAGACAGACCTCAACTAATGAAAAACTGTTTTTT.

Only a few counts were recorded for this clone. Other DNA sequences within the sample encode an identical CDR3. The chain couples TRBV13 to TRBJ2-1, with 13 bases that match TRBD2. J gave up 8 bases and V 6 bases, and 7 bases lay outside the gene matches. The CDR3 sequence is 15 residues long. The germline CDR1 and CDR2 sequences are PRHDT and FYEKMQ (reference sequence). CDR3: CASSVLAGGRDEQFF. Here the CDR3 DNA reads TGTGCCAGCAGTGTACTAGCGGGGGGGAGGGATGAGCAGTTCTTC.

This sequence joins TRBV2 and TRBJ1-2, with TRBD1 identical over 8 bases. Per germline, CDR1 SNHLY and CDR2 FYNNEI. This CDR3 contains 15 residues. Trimming at V came to 6 bases and at J to 7 bases, leaving 13 bases not matched to a gene. CDR3 sequence reads: CASSTGTGGGGGYTF. The CDR3 coding sequence is TGTGCCAGCAGCACCGGGACAGGCGGGGGGGGTGGCTACACCTTC.

The chain uses TRBV5-1 and TRBJ2-4; 11 nucleotides match TRBD1. In germline, CDR1 is SGHRS, CDR2 YFSETQ. CDR3 length: 14 residues. After removal of 4 bases from V and 8 bases from J, the junction contained 5 bases not matched to a gene. The CDR3 reads CASSPGTGGDIQYF. Written as DNA, the CDR3 is TGCGCCAGCAGCCCCGGGACAGGGGGAGACATTCAGTACTTC.

The rearrangement uses TRBV29-1 and TRBJ1-2; TRBD1 agrees at 8 bases. V was clipped by 4 bases and J by 3 bases; unmatched bases: 1. The CDR3 extends over 12 amino acids. Germline V CDR1 and CDR2: SQVTM, ANQGSEA. The CDR3 nucleotides are TGCAGCGTTGTGACAGGGGACTATGGCTACACCTTC. Its translation is CSVVTGDYGYTF.

This chain joins TRBV19 and TRBJ1-5; 9 bases align to TRBD1. The V and J ends lost 10 bases and 6 bases, in that order; junction bases with no gene match: 7. The germline CDR1 and CDR2 sequences are LNHDA and SQIVND (reference sequence). CDR3 length: 13 residues. The CDR3 spells CATQQGAGQPQHF. The CDR3 bases are TGTGCCACCCAACAGGGGGCGGGTCAGCCCCAGCATTTT.

The CDR3 DNA follows: TGCGCCAGCAGCCAAGATCTCCAGGGTCGAAGCTACACCTTC. Translating it yields CASSQDLQGRSYTF. The chain carries TRBV4-3 and TRBJ1-2; D may be TRBD1 (5 bases). The V end was cut by 0 bases, the J end by 9 bases, with 14 bases between. Germline V CDR1 and CDR2: LGHNA, YSLEER. There are 14 residues in the CDR3.